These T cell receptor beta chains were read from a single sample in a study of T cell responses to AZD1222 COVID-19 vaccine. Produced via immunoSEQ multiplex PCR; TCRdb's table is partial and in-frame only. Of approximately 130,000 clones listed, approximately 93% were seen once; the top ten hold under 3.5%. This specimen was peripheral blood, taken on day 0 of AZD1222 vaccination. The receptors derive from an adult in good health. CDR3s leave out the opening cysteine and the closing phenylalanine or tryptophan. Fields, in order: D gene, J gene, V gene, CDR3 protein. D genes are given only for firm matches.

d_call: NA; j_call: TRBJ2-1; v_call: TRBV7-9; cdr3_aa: ASSLVGGNEQF
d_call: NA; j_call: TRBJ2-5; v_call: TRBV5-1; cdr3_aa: ASYLDRNQETQY
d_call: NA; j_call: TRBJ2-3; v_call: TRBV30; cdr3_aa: AWRDGSTDTQY
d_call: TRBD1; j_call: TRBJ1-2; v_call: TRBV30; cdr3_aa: AWETGGFYGYT
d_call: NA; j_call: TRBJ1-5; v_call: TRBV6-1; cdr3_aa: ASSEELISNQPQH
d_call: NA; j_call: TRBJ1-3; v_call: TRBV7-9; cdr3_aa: ASSLVESRNTIY
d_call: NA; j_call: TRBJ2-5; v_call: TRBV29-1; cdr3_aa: SVGQGNQETQY
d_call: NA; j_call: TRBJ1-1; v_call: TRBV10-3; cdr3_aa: AIGGVNTEAF
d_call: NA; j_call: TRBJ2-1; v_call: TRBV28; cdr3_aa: ASSPWGGAGVNEQF
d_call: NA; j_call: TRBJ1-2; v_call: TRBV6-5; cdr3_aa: ASSRVGSYGYT
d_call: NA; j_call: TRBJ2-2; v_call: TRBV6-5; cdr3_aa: ASSYDGTTGELF
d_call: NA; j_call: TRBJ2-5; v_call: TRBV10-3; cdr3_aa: AISEGGEQETQY
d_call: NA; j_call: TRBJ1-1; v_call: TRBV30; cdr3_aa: AWIPRSFSEAF
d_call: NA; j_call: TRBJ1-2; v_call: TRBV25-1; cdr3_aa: ASSELGFDGHAGYGYT
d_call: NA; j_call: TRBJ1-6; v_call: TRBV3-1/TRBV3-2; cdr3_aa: ASSQVLNSPLH
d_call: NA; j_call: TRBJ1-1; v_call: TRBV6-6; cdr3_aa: ASRREGRTEAF
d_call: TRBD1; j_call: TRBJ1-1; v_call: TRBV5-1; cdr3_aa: ASSLLRGEAF
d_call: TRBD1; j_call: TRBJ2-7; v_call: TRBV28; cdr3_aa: ASSLWDRIYEQY
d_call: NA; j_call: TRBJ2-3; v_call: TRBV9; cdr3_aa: ASSVATDTQY
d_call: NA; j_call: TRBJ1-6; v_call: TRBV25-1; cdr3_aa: ASRGRQGGSPLH
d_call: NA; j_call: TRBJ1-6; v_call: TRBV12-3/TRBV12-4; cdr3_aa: ASRNRGNSPLH
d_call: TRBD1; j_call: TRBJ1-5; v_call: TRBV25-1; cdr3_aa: ASSPGQGNQPQH
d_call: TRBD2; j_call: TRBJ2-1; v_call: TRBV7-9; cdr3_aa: ASSPGTSGSLSYNEQF
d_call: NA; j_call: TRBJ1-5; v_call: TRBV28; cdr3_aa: ASLGGLRSQPQH
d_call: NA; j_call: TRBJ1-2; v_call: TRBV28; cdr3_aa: ASSRDAGYGYT
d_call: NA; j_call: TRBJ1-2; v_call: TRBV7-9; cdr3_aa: ASSLLDGYGYT
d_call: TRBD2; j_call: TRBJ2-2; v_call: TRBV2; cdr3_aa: ASSEIGLAGTTGELF
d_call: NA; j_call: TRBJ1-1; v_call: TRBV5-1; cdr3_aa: ASSLSQNTEAF
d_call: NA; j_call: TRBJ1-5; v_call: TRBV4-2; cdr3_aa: ASSRRAGGNQPQH
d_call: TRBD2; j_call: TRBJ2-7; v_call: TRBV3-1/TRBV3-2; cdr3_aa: ASSQSRTSATYEQY
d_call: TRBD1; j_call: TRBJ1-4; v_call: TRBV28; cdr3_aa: ASRGASPGTAIRRDEKLF
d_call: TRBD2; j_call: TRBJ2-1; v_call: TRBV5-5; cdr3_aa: ASSLGGLTSGSGDEQF
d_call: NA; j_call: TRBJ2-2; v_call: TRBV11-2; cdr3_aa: ASRLNPSNTGELF
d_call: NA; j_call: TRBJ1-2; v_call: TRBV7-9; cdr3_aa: ASSPAGTVGSGYT
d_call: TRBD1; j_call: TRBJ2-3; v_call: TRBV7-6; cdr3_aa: ASSLNGQGDTQY